A selection of T cell receptor beta chains follows, all from one sample in a study of read filtering for tumor transcriptome and immune sequencing. TCRdb analysed the reads with MiXCR anew, one entry per CDR3 protein. The table includes approximately 58,000 distinct CDR3 sequences, 9% to 15% detected once. The specimen sequenced was a population of CD138-negative cells sorted from bone marrow. The receptors derive from a donor at least 40 years old with multiple myeloma. CDR3s include the opening cysteine and the closing phenylalanine or tryptophan. Not every row has a clone size; where given, it reads once, few, many or a size class.

J,size,V,CDR3
TRBJ1-1,-,TRBV12-3/TRBV12-4,CASSQYRQRLSTEAFF
TRBJ2-5,few,TRBV5-1,CASSWDSQETQYF
TRBJ2-1,medium-sized,TRBV20-1,CSATLQGKSYNEQFF
TRBJ2-7,once,TRBV7-9,CASGPDRSEQYF
TRBJ2-4,many,TRBV14,CASSQDYTGPKNIQYF
TRBJ2-7,-,TRBV4-2,CASSRGTVSSYEQYF
TRBJ2-7,many,TRBV2,CASDYTSYEQYF
TRBJ1-5,many,TRBV28,CASSSRARGSNQPQHF
TRBJ1-1,many,TRBV29-1,CSADLGRNTEAFF
TRBJ1-1,many,TRBV20-1,CSARSELDTEAFF
TRBJ1-4,many,TRBV3-1,CASSRTITSGNEKLFF
TRBJ2-2,many,TRBV7-3,CASSLMGSSNTGELFF
TRBJ1-1,medium-sized,TRBV12-3/TRBV12-4,CASSLSGLNTEAFF
TRBJ2-1,many,TRBV18,CATLTGGDEQFF
TRBJ2-1,-,TRBV4-1,CASSQAQGTDEQFF
TRBJ2-7,many,TRBV6-5,CASRDMYEQYF
TRBJ2-5,many,TRBV5-1,CASSRRLAGEQETQYF
TRBJ2-4,many,TRBV7-2,CASSFTRDPKRNIQYF
TRBJ2-3,-,TRBV6-5,CASSPGDGSTDTQYF
TRBJ1-1,many,TRBV20-1,CSARRGRVNTEAFF
TRBJ2-1,many,TRBV21-1,CASSKGERANNVQFF
TRBJ2-5,many,TRBV20-1,CSAGQGARDQETQYF
TRBJ1-4,many,TRBV6-1,CASSEFNLRGSRAEKLFF
TRBJ2-1,-,TRBV6-5,CASRSDRSGYNEQFF
TRBJ2-2,many,TRBV29-1,CSVDSGTGLNTGELFF
TRBJ2-5,many,TRBV5-1,CASSEQGQETQYF
TRBJ2-7,many,TRBV18,CASSPGQGSSYEQYF
TRBJ2-5,many,TRBV2,CASGGGGGAGETQYF
TRBJ1-4,many,TRBV15,CATSRVQNEKLFF
TRBJ2-3,many,TRBV7-2,CASSLDQRDTQYF
TRBJ2-2,-,TRBV6-2/TRBV6-3,CASSYSPRRTGELFF